These T cell receptor beta chains were read from a single sample in a study of control samples from healthy donors and cancer patients. Profiled with immunoSEQ multiplex PCR; TCRdb holds only in-frame clones, not every one. This sample has fewer than 250,000 clones; around 93% occur once, and the top ten carry 1.5% to 2%. Sequencing was done on a sample of blood. The origin of the receptors is a man aged 25 to 45 in good health. Each CDR3 is given with its conserved first and last residue.

V gene	CDR3 protein
TRBV15	CATSRDPGRMNTEAFF
TRBV6-5	CASSNTGGQRYGYTF
TRBV5-1	CASSLDRAYEQYF
TRBV27	CASSLAGTGNTEAFF
TRBV5-1	CASSLGQGLTQGYTF
TRBV19	CASSPSRGLSGNTIYF
TRBV4-1	CASSPISGTYTDTQYF
TRBV19	CASSGTSTASTNEKLFF
TRBV7-2	CASKLMTLSSAEAFF
TRBV2	CASSDPGQGFGQPQHF
TRBV7-9	CASSPRQGAHEKLFF
TRBV10-2	CASSESKPGGFSEQYF
TRBV30	CAWGPSVGYGYTF
TRBV7-9	CASSLVGQRDAQYF
TRBV6-1	CASSDPRGGTGELFF
TRBV5-4	CASSGRVGYGYTF
TRBV7-9	CASSQDSFISGNTIYF